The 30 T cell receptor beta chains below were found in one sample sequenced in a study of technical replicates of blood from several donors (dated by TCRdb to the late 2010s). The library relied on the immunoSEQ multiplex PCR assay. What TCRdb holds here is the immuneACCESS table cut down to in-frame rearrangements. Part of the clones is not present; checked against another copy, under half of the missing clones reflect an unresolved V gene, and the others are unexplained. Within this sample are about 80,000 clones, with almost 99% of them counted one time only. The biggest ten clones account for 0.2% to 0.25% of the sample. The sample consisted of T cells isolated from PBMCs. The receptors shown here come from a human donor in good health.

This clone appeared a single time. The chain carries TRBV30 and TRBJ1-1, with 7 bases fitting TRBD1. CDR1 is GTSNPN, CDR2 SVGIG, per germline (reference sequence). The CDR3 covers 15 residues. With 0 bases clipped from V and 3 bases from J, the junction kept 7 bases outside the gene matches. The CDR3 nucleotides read TGTGCCTGGAGTGTAGGGGCAGGGGGATACACTGAAGCTTTCTTT. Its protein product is CAWSVGAGGYTEAFF.

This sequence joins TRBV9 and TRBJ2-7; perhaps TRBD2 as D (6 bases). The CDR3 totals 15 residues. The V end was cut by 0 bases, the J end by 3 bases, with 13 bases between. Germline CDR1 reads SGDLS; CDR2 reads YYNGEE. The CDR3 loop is CASSVEWGGGYEQYF. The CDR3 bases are TGTGCCAGCAGCGTAGAGTGGGGAGGCGGCTACGAGCAGTACTTC. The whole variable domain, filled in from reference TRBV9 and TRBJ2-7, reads DSGVTQTPKHLITATGQRVTLRCSPRSGDLSVYWYQQSLDQGLQFLIQYYNGEERAKGNILERFSAQQFPDLHSELNLSSLELGDSALYFCASSVEWGGGYEQYFGPGTRLTVT.

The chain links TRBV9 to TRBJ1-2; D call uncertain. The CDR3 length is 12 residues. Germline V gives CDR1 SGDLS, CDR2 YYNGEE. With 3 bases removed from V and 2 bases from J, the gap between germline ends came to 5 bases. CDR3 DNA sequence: TGTGCCAGCAGCGGGGAGAACTATGGCTACACCTTC. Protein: CASSGENYGYTF.

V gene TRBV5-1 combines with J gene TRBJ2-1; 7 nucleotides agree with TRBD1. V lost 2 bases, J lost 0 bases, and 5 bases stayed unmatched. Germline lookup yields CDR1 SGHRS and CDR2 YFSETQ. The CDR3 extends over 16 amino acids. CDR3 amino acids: CASSFDRVSSYNEQFF. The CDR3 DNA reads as TGCGCCAGCAGCTTTGACAGGGTGAGCTCCTACAATGAGCAGTTCTTC.

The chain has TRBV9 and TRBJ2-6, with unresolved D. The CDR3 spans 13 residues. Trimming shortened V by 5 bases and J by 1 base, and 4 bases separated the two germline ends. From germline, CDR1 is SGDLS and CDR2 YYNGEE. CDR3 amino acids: CASSRSGANVLTF. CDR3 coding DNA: TGTGCCAGCAGTAGATCTGGGGCCAACGTCCTGACTTTC. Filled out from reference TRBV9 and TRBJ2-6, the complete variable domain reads DSGVTQTPKHLITATGQRVTLRCSPRSGDLSVYWYQQSLDQGLQFLIQYYNGEERAKGNILERFSAQQFPDLHSELNLSSLELGDSALYFCASSRSGANVLTFGAGSRLTVL.

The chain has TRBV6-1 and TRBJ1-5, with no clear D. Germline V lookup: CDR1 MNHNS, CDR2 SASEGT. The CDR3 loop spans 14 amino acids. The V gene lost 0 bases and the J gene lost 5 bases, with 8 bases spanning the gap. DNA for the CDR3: TGTGCCAGCAGTGAAGCAGGGAGGCATCAGCCCCAGCATTTT. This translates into CASSEAGRHQPQHF.

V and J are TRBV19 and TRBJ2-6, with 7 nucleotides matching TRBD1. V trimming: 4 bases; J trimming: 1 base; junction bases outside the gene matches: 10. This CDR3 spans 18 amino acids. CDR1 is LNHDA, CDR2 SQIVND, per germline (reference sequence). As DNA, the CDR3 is TGTGCCAGTAGTACCCCGCGACAGGGAATATCTGGGGCCAACGTCCTGACTTTC. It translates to CASSTPRQGISGANVLTF.

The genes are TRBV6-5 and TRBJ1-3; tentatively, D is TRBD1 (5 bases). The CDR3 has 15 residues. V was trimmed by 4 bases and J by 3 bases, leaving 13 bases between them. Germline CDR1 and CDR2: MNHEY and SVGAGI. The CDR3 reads CASSSQGLFGNTIYF. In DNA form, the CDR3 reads TGTGCCAGCAGTTCCCAGGGACTTTTTGGAAACACCATATATTTT.

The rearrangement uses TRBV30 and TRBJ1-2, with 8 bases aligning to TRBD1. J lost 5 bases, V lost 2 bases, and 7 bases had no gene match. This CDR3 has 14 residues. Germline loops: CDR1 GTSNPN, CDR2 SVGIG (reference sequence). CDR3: CAWSPPRTGYGYTF. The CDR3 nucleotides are TGTGCCTGGAGTCCACCAAGGACAGGGTATGGCTACACCTTC.

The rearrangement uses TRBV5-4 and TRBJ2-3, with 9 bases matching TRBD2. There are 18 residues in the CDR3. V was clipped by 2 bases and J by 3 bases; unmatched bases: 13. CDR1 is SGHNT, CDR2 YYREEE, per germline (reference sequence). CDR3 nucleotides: TGTGCCAGCAGCTTAAGCCTTCGCGGGAGGGAGGGAACAGATACGCAGTATTTT. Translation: CASSLSLRGREGTDTQYF. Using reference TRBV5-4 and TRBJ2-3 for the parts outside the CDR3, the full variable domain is ETGVTQSPTHLIKTRGQQVTLRCSSQSGHNTVSWYQQALGQGPQFIFQYYREEENGRGNFPPRFSGLQFPNYSSELNVNALELDDSALYLCASSLSLRGREGTDTQYFGPGTRLTVL.

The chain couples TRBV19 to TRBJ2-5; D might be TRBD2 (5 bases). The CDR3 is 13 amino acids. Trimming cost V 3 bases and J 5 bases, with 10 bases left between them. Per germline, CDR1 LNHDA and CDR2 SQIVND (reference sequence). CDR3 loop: CASSINPGETQYF. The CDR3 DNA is TGTGCCAGTAGTATTAACCCGGGGGAGACCCAGTACTTC.

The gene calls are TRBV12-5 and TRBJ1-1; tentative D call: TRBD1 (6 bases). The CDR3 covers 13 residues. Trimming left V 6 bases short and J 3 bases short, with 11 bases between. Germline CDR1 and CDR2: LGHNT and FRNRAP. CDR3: CASGLRQDTEAFF. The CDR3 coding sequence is TGTGCTAGTGGGCTGAGACAGGACACTGAAGCTTTCTTT.

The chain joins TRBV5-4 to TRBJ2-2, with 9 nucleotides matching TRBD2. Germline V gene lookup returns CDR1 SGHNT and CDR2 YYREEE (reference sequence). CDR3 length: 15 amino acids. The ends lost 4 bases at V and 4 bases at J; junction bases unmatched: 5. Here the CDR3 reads CASSNLAGATGELFF. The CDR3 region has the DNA TGTGCCAGCAGCAACTTAGCGGGGGCCACCGGGGAGCTGTTTTTT.

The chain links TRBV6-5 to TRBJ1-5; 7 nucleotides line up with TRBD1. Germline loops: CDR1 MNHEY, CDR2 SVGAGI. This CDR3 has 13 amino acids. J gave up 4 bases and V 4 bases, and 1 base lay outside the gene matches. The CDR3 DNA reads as TGTGCCAGCAGTTGGGACAGAAATCAGCCCCAGCATTTT. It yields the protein CASSWDRNQPQHF.

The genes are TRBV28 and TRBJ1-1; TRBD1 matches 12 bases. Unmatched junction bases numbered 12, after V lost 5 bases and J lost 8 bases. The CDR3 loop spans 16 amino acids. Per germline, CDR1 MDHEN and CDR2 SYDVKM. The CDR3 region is CASSPPSGTGGIEAFF. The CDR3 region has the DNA TGTGCCAGCAGTCCGCCATCCGGGACAGGGGGCATAGAAGCTTTCTTT.

The CDR3 bases are TGTGCCAGCAGCTTAGTTGGACTCACAGATACGCAGTATTTT. Its translation is CASSLVGLTDTQYF. The chain employs TRBV7-3 and TRBJ2-3; tentative D call: TRBD2 (5 bases). The germline V gene has CDR1 SGHTA and CDR2 FQGTGA. The CDR3 is 14 residues long. The V gene lost 2 bases and the J gene lost 2 bases, with 8 bases spanning the gap.

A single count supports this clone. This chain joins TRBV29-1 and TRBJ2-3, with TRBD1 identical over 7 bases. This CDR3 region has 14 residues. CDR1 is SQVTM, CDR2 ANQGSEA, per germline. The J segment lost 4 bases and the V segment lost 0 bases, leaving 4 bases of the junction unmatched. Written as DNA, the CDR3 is TGCAGCGTTGAAGATCGAGGGGGCCCAGATACGCAGTATTTT. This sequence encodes CSVEDRGGPDTQYF.

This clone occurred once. CDR3 in amino acids: CASSSGTSGRDDEQFF. The DNA of the CDR3 is TGTGCCAGCAGCTCGGGGACTAGCGGGAGGGATGATGAGCAGTTCTTC. This chain joins TRBV7-7 and TRBJ2-1, with 16 bases matching TRBD2. In germline, CDR1 is SSHAT, CDR2 FNYEAQ (reference sequence). This CDR3 has 16 residues. J gave up 8 bases and V 4 bases, and 5 bases lay outside the gene matches.

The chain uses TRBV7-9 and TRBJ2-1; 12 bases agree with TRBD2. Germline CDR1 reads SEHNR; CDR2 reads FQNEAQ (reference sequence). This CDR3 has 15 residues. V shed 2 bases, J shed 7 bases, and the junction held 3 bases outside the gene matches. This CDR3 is CASSLTLAGGNEQFF. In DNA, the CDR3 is TGTGCCAGCAGCTTAACGCTAGCGGGAGGGAATGAGCAGTTCTTC.

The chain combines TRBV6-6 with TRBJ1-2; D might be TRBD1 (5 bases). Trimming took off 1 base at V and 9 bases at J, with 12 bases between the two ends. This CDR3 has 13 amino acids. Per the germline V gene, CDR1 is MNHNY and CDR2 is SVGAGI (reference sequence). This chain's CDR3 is CASSYLGTNSYTF. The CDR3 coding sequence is TGTGCCAGCAGTTACTTGGGGACTAATAGCTACACCTTC.

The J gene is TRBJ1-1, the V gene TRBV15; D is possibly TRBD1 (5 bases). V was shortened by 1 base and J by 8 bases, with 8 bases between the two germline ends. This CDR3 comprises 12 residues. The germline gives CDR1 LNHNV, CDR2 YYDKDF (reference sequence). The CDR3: CATSRAGREAFF. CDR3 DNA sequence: TGTGCCACCAGCAGAGCAGGGAGGGAAGCTTTCTTT.

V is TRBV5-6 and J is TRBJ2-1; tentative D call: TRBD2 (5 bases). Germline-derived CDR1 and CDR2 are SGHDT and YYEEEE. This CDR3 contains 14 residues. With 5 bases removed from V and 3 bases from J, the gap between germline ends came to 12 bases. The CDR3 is CASSYTRDYNEQFF. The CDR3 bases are TGTGCCAGCAGTTACACTAGGGACTACAATGAGCAGTTCTTC.

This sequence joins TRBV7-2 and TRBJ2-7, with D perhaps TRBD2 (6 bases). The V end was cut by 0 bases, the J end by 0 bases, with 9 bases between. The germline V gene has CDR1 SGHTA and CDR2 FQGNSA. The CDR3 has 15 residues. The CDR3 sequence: CASSLASGSSYEQYF. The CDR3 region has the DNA TGTGCCAGCAGCTTAGCTAGCGGCAGCTCCTACGAGCAGTACTTC.

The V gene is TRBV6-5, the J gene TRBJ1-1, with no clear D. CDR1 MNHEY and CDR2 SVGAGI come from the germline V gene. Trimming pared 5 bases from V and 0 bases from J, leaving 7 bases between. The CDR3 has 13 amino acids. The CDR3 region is CASSAQLNTEAFF. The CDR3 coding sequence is TGTGCCAGCAGTGCCCAGTTGAACACTGAAGCTTTCTTT.

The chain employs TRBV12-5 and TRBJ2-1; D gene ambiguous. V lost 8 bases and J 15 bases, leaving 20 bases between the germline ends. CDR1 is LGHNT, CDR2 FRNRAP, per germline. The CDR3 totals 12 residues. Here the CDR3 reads CASYLLGPPTFF. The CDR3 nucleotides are TGTGCTAGTTATCTACTGGGCCCCCCGACGTTCTTC.

CDR3 bases: TGTGCCACCAGCATGACACCCTACTATGGCTACACCTTC. Protein: CATSMTPYYGYTF. The rearrangement joins TRBV15 to TRBJ1-2; D call uncertain. This CDR3 comprises 13 residues. CDR1 LNHNV and CDR2 YYDKDF come from the germline V gene (reference sequence). The V gene lost 4 bases and the J gene lost 3 bases, with 9 bases spanning the gap.

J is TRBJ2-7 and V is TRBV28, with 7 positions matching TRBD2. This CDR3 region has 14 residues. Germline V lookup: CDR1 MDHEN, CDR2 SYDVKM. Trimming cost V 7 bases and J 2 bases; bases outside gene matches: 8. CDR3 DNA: TGTGCCAGCACAAGCGGGACGGTAGCCTACGAGCAGTACTTC. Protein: CASTSGTVAYEQYF.

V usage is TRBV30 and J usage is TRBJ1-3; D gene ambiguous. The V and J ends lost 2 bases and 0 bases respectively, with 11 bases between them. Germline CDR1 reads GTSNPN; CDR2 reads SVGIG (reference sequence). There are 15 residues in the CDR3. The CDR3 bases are TGTGCCTGGAGTATGCCGGAGAACTCTGGAAACACCATATATTTT. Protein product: CAWSMPENSGNTIYF.

CDR3 nucleotides: TGTGCCAGCAGCCCAGACGCGACTAGTATTCGCTACGAGCAGTACTTC. Residues: CASSPDATSIRYEQYF. The rearrangement links TRBV7-8 to TRBJ2-7, with D possibly matching TRBD2 (6 bases). With 5 bases removed from V and 3 bases from J, the gap between germline ends came to 20 bases. CDR1 and CDR2 from the germline V gene are SGHVS and FQNEAQ. This CDR3 has 16 amino acids.

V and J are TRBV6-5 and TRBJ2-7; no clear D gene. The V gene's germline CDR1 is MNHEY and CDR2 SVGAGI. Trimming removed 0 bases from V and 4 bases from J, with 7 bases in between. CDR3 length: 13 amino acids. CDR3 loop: CASSYSTAYEQYF. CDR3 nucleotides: TGTGCCAGCAGTTACTCGACTGCGTACGAGCAGTACTTC.